This TCR beta chain was obtained from a study of cytomegalovirus exposure and HLA in healthy donors. PCR used 60 Vbeta primers and 13 Jbeta primers. Generated by immunoSEQ multiplex PCR, the TCRdb table keeps only in-frame clones and is missing some. Of around 95,000 clones in the sample, around 76% were seen once. The ends lost 5 bases at V and 8 bases at J; junction bases unmatched: 6. The germline gives CDR1 SEHNR, CDR2 FQNEAQ (reference sequence). The CDR3 spans 14 residues. The receptor comes from a man aged 30 to 45 in good health and CMV-seropositive. The V and J genes are TRBV7-9 and TRBJ1-5; 10 bases map to TRBD1. Sequenced sample: PBMCs. CDR3 in amino acids: CASSPGQGLEPQHF. CDR3 sequence (DNA): TGTGCCAGCAGCCCGGGACAGGGGCTGGAGCCCCAGCATTTT.